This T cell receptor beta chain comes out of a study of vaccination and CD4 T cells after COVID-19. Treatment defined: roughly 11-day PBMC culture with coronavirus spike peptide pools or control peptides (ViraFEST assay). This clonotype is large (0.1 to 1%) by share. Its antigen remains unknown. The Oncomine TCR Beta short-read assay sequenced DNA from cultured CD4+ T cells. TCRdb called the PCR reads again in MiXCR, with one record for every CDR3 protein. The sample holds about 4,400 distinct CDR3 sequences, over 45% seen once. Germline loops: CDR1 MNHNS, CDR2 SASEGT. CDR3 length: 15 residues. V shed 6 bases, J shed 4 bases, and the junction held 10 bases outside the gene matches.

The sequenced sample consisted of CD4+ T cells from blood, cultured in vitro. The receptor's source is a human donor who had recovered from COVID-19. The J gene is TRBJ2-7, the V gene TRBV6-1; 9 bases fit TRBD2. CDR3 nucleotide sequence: TGTGCCAGCAGCGCCGCCGGGACTAGCCTTTACGAGCAGTACTTC. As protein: CASSAAGTSLYEQYF.